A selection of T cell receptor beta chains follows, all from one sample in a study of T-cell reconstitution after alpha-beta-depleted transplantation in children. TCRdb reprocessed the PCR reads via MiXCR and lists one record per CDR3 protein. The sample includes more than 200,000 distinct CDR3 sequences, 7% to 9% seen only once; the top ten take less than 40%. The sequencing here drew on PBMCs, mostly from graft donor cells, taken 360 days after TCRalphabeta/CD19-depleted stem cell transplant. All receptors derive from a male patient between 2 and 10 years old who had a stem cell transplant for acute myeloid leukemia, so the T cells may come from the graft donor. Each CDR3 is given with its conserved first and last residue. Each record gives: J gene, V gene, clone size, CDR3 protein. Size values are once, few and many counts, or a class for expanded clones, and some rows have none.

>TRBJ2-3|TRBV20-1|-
CSASPSGTGDTQYF
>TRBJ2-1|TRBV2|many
CASTPAGEGTYNEQFF
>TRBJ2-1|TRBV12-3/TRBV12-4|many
CASSGLAGEADEQFF
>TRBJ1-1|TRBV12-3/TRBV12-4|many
CASSLAQSNTEAFF
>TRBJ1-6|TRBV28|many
CASRGTEDSPLHF
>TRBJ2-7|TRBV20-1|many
CSARTGWDSTYEQYF
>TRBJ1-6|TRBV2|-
CASSDPGSPLHF
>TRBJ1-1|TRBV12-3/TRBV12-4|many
CASRNRGGRDTEAFF
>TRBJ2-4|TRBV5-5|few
CASSFTGGDIQYF
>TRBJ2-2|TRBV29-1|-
CSVEASGTGHTGELFF
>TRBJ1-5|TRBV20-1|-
CSARWQGNQPQHF
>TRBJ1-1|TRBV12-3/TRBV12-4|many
CASRPPTRERDTEAFF
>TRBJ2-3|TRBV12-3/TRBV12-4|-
CASNIRDGTDTQYF
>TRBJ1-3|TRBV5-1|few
CASSLEGLISGNTIYF
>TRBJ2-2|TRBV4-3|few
CASSQEGNWVRTGELFF
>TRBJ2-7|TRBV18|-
CASLDIQTYEQYF